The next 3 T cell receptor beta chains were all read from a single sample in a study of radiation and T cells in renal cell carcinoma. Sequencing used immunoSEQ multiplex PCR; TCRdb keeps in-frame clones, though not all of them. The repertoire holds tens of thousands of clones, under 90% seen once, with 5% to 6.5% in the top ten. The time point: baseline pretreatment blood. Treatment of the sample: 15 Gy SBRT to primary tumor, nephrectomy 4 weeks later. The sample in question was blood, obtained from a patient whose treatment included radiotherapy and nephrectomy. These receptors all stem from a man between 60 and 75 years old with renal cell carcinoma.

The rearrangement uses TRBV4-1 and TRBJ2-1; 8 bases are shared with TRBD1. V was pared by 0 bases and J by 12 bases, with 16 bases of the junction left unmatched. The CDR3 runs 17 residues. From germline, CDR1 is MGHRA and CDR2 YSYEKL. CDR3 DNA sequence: TGCGCCAGCAGCCAAGATCTAGGAGACAGGGGTACAATGAGGCAGTTCTTC. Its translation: CASSQDLGDRGTMRQFF.

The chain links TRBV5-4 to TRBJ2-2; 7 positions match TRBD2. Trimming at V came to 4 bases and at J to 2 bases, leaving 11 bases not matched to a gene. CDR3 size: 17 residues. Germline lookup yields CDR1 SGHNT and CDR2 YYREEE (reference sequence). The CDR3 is CASSPEASGINTGELFF. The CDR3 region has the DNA TGTGCCAGCAGCCCCGAGGCCAGCGGGATTAACACCGGGGAGCTGTTTTTT.

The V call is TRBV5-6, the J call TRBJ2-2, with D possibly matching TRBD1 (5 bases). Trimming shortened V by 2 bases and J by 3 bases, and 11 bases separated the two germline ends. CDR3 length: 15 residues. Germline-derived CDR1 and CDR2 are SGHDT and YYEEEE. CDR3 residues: CASSFGLGDTGELFF. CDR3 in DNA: TGTGCCAGCAGCTTCGGCCTAGGGGACACCGGGGAGCTGTTTTTT. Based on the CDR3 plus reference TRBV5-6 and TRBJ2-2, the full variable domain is DAGVTQSPTHLIKTRGQQVTLRCSPKSGHDTVSWYQQALGQGPQFIFQYYEEEERQRGNFPDRFSGHQFPNYSSELNVNALLLGDSALYLCASSFGLGDTGELFFGEGSRLTVL.